This T cell receptor beta chain was captured by sequencing in a study of blood T cell repertoires in COVID-19. About the study: COVID-19 samples from acute and convalescent phases originated in the United States, Italy and Spain. In each case, the material was cDNA or gDNA derived from T cells, B-cell-depleted T cells, or PBMCs.

In the original workflow: Amplifying reference gene primers gave estimates of nucleated cell counts. TCRdb's copy holds only in-frame clones and misses some; the assay was immunoSEQ multiplex PCR. The DNA gave D and trimming, while V, J and clone size come from that table. The sample records fewer than 30,000 clones, 90% to 95% being singletons. Germline loops: CDR1 MNHEY, CDR2 SVGAGI. V lost 6 bases, J lost 2 bases, and 10 bases lay in between. The CDR3 sequence is 14 residues long. The source is a human donor with active COVID-19. The donor label of this sample is uncertain. The chain joins TRBV6-5 to TRBJ1-4, with a tentative D call TRBD1 (5 bases). Sequencing was carried out using peripheral blood. CDR3 bases: TGTGCCAGCAGCGCCCGGGGGACTAATGAAAAACTGTTTTTT. Protein product: CASSARGTNEKLFF.